These 13 T cell receptor beta chains originate from one sample sequenced in a study of T cells in Graves' hyperthyroidism and ophthalmopathy. From RNA transcripts, TCR beta CDR3 regions were amplified. First-round RT-PCR of the TCR CDR3 relied on the HTBI primer set. TCRdb re-analysed the multiplex PCR reads in MiXCR, keeping a single row per CDR3 protein. This table has some 440,000 distinct CDR3 sequences, about a sixth appearing once. The sequenced sample was blood. The source of these receptors is a woman aged 18-29 years with Graves' hyperthyroidism.

This clonotype was counted ten times or more. This rearrangement joins TRBV4-1 to TRBJ2-5, with TRBD1 matching 8 bases. V was clipped by 5 bases and J by 7 bases; unmatched bases: 15. Germline V gene sequence: CDR1 MGHRA, CDR2 YSYEKL. The length of the CDR3 is 16 residues. The CDR3 loop reads CASSEPHGQGGRTQYF. In nucleotides, the CDR3 is TGCGCCAGCAGCGAGCCCCACGGACAGGGTGGGAGGACCCAGTACTTC.

CDR3 coding DNA: TGTGCCAGCAGACAGACAGGGGACCCTGGAAACACCATATATTTT. The encoded protein is CASRQTGDPGNTIYF. The rearrangement joins TRBV3-1 to TRBJ1-3, with TRBD1 matching 8 bases. CDR1 is LGHDT, CDR2 YNNKEL, per germline (reference sequence). This CDR3 has 15 residues. The J segment lost 2 bases and the V segment lost 6 bases, leaving 6 bases of the junction unmatched.

This clonotype was recorded many times. The rearrangement links TRBV6-1 to TRBJ2-5; 16 positions agree with TRBD2. Germline V CDR1 and CDR2: MNHNS, SASEGT. J lost 1 base, V lost 5 bases, and 16 bases had no gene match. The CDR3 is 21 residues long. CDR3: CASSFSQPGLAGGRRQETQYF. The CDR3, as DNA: TGTGCCAGCAGTTTCTCTCAACCGGGACTAGCGGGGGGGCGGCGCCAAGAGACCCAGTACTTC.

This clonotype showed up many times. This chain joins TRBV28 and TRBJ2-7; D is unresolved. CDR1 and CDR2 (germline): MDHEN, SYDVKM. The CDR3 length is 12 residues. The V gene lost 6 bases and the J gene lost 2 bases, with 8 bases spanning the gap. The DNA of the CDR3 is TGTGCCAGCAGGACCATCCCCTACGAGCAGTACTTC. Translating it yields CASRTIPYEQYF.

Regarding this clonotype: The CDR3 carries no conserved terminal phenylalanine or tryptophan, so it likely arises from a read error. The chain uses TRBV9 and TRBJ2-2; D is unresolved. This CDR3 contains 14 residues. V lost 4 bases and J lost 5, with 12 bases in between. CDR1 and CDR2 from the germline V gene are SGDLS and YYNGEE. The DNA of the CDR3 is TGTGCCAGCAGCCTTCAGACGGATACCGGGGAGCTGTTTTCT. As protein: CASSLQTDTGELFS.

A note on this clonotype: With a much larger clone just one base away, this may be a read error. The chain has TRBV18 and TRBJ2-5, with a weak D call TRBD2 (6 bases). Germline V gives CDR1 KGHSH, CDR2 LQKENI. The CDR3 length is 14 residues. The CDR3 sequence is CASSPSAGPETQHF. The CDR3 region has the DNA TGTGCCAGCTCACCCTCGGCGGGACCTGAGACCCAGCACTTC.

This clonotype was counted many times. J is TRBJ2-2 and V is TRBV10-3; a weak D match, TRBD2 (5 bases). CDR1 ENHRY and CDR2 SYGVKD come from the germline V gene. V lost 4 bases and J 7 bases, leaving 10 bases between the germline ends. This CDR3 comprises 13 residues. This CDR3 reads CAISGTPNGELFF. CDR3 nucleotides: TGTGCCATCAGTGGGACTCCTAACGGGGAGCTGTTTTTT.

This clonotype was seen ten or more times. The chain joins TRBV3-1 to TRBJ1-2; TRBD1 might be the D (6 bases). Germline V lookup: CDR1 LGHDT, CDR2 YNNKEL (reference sequence). This CDR3 comprises 14 residues. The ends were cut back, 1 base at V and 7 bases at J, with 13 bases in the middle. CDR3 bases: TGTGCCAGCAGCCAAGGCGGGGGGCCGGGTGGCTACACCTTC. Translation: CASSQGGGPGGYTF. The entire variable domain, with the rest obtained from reference TRBV3-1 and TRBJ1-2, is as follows: DTAVSQTPKYLVTQMGNDKSIKCEQNLGHDTMYWYKQDSKKFLKIMFSYNNKELIINETVPNRFSPKSPDKAHLNLHINSLELGDSAVYFCASSQGGGPGGYTFGSGTRLTVV.

The sample holds a few counts of this clonotype. Relative to the germline gene, one junction end is altered; a read error may explain this. V and J are TRBV12-3 or TRBV12-4 and TRBJ1-1, with no clear D. This CDR3 is built from 14 residues. For the CDR3, the DNA is TGTGCCAGCAGTTTAGAGGCAGGCAACACTGAAGCTCTCTTT. Protein: CASSLEAGNTEALF.

This clonotype showed up many times. The rearrangement links TRBV9 to TRBJ2-7; 7 bases match TRBD1. The CDR3 is 15 residues long. V trimming: 4 bases; J trimming: 1 base; junction bases outside the gene matches: 8. Germline CDR1 reads SGDLS; CDR2 reads YYNGEE. The CDR3 DNA reads as TGTGCCAGCAGCCTCTTCGGGGACAGTTCCTACGAGCAGTACTTC. Its protein product is CASSLFGDSSYEQYF.

This clonotype was counted ten times or more. This rearrangement joins TRBV6-1 to TRBJ2-3; 7 bases line up with TRBD1. In germline, CDR1 is MNHNS, CDR2 SASEGT. V was pared by 3 bases and J by 3 bases, with 3 bases of the junction left unmatched. This CDR3 has 14 residues. The CDR3 is CASSDRGLTDTQYF. The CDR3 nucleotides are TGTGCCAGCAGTGACAGGGGGTTGACAGATACGCAGTATTTT.

This clonotype was counted between two and nine times. The chain recombines TRBV10-3 with TRBJ2-7, with 11 nucleotides matching TRBD2. After removal of 6 bases from V and 2 bases from J, the junction contained 3 bases not matched to a gene. The CDR3 covers 14 residues. Germline CDR1 reads ENHRY; CDR2 reads SYGVKD. CDR3 region: CAIRVAGGPYEQYF. The CDR3 DNA follows: TGTGCCATCAGGGTAGCGGGAGGGCCCTACGAGCAGTACTTC.

In its sample, this clonotype was seen a few times. The rearrangement joins TRBV2 to TRBJ1-5; tentative D call: TRBD1 (5 bases). The V end lost 6 bases, the J end lost 0 bases, and 9 bases lay between the germline ends. CDR1 is SNHLY and CDR2 is FYNNEI in the germline V gene. The CDR3 totals 14 residues. The CDR3 sequence: CASREGRSNQPQHF. The CDR3 region has the DNA TGTGCCAGCAGGGAGGGGCGTAGCAATCAGCCCCAGCATTTT.